These 24 T cell receptor beta chains were all obtained from the same sample, sequenced in a study of graft-versus-host responses after intestinal transplantation. This table comes from immunoSEQ multiplex PCR, and its TCRdb copy is limited to in-frame clones, with some not included. Of approximately 74,000 clones in the sample, 92% were seen once. Material: PBMCs, obtained 98 days after intestinal transplantation. These receptors all stem from a human patient who received an intestinal transplant, so some T cells may come from the graft donor.

Concerning this clone: At one end the junction does not follow the germline gene, possibly because of a read error. The chain employs TRBV7-7 and TRBJ2-5; maybe TRBD2 (6 bases). The V gene's germline CDR1 is SSHAT and CDR2 FNYEAQ (reference sequence). This CDR3 is built from 15 residues. This CDR3 is CASSLSPGAGETQYF. Written as DNA, the CDR3 is TGTGCTAGCAGCTTATCCCCGGGAGCGGGAGAGACCCAGTACTTC. The complete variable domain, with remaining parts taken from reference TRBV7-7 and TRBJ2-5, reads GAGVSQSPRYKVTKRGQDVTLRCDPISSHATLYWYQQALGQGPEFLTYFNYEAQPDKSGLPSDRFSAERPEGSISTLTIQRTEQRDSAMYRCASSLSPGAGETQYFGPGTRLLVL.

This clone was found once. The V call is TRBV5-4, the J call TRBJ2-7; D is ambiguous. Trimming cost V 0 bases and J 2 bases, with 9 bases left between them. The CDR3 totals 14 residues. Germline CDR1 is SGHNT and CDR2 is YYREEE (reference sequence). DNA for the CDR3: TGTGCCAGCAGCTTGGAACCGGGCCCCTACGAGCAGTACTTC. Amino acids: CASSLEPGPYEQYF.

This sequence joins TRBV7-9 and TRBJ2-2; D is uncertain. The CDR3 extends over 11 amino acids. Between the trimmed V and J ends, which lost 1 base and 7 bases, there was a span of 1 base. Germline V gene data show CDR1 as SEHNR and CDR2 as FQNEAQ (reference sequence). For the CDR3, the DNA is TGTGCCAGCAGCTTAGTCGGGGAGCTGTTTTTT. This encodes CASSLVGELFF.

Concerning this clone itself: One junction end disagrees with the germline gene, perhaps due to a read error. The genes are TRBV2 and TRBJ2-3; 11 bases match TRBD1. Germline-derived CDR1 and CDR2 are SNHLY and FYNNEI. This CDR3 has 13 amino acids. CDR3 protein: CVDRGRRADTQYF. The CDR3 DNA is TGCGTGGACAGGGGGCGTAGGGCAGATACGCAGTATTTT.

CDR3 DNA sequence: TGTGCCAGCAGCGAAGCGGGGGGGCCCACAGATACGCAGTATTTT. Its protein product is CASSEAGGPTDTQYF. The chain combines TRBV13 with TRBJ2-3, with TRBD2 matching 10 bases. CDR1 is PRHDT, CDR2 FYEKMQ, per germline (reference sequence). V lost 5 bases to trimming and J lost 2 bases; unmatched junction nucleotides: 4. The CDR3 runs to 15 residues.

CDR3 sequence (DNA): TGTGCCAGCAGCCTGACTAGTAAAGAGACCCAGTACTTC. Its translation is CASSLTSKETQYF. This chain connects TRBV4-2 to TRBJ2-5, with D perhaps matching TRBD2 (6 bases). Germline CDR1 is LGHNA and CDR2 is YNFKEQ. Trimming took off 4 bases at V and 3 bases at J, with 9 bases between the two ends. The CDR3 is made up of 13 amino acids.

The rearrangement joins TRBV7-3 to TRBJ1-1; no definite D call. Between the trimmed V and J ends, which lost 4 bases and 0 bases, there was a span of 6 bases. Looked up from germline, CDR1 is SGHTA and CDR2 is FQGTGA. This CDR3 spans 13 amino acids. Here the CDR3 DNA reads TGTGCCAGCAGCTATCAGCTGAACACTGAAGCTTTCTTT. Protein sequence: CASSYQLNTEAFF.

The chain joins TRBV6-1 to TRBJ1-2; 12 nucleotides line up with TRBD1. V lost 6 bases, J lost 5 bases, and 7 bases stayed unmatched. This CDR3 is 15 amino acids long. The germline V gene has CDR1 MNHNS and CDR2 SASEGT. DNA of the CDR3: TGTGCCAGCAGCGACCCGGGACAGGGGGCGTATGGCTACACCTTC. Its translation: CASSDPGQGAYGYTF.

This chain joins TRBV14 and TRBJ2-1, with D perhaps matching TRBD1 or TRBD2 (7 bases each). The CDR3 length is 15 residues. CDR1 is SGHDN, CDR2 FVKESK, per germline. With 1 base removed from V and 7 bases from J, the gap between germline ends came to 14 bases. The CDR3 nucleotides read TGTGCCAGCAGCCAAGTGGGGACAGCGGGAAATGAGCAGTTCTTC. Translating it yields CASSQVGTAGNEQFF.

The genes are TRBV14 and TRBJ2-3; the match to TRBD2 covers 11 bases. Trimming removed 4 bases from V and 5 bases from J; junction bases left unmatched: 8. Germline V gene sequence: CDR1 SGHDN, CDR2 FVKESK. CDR3 length: 16 residues. The CDR3 here is CASSPLGLAGGDTQYF. The CDR3 region has the DNA TGTGCCAGCAGCCCTCTCGGACTAGCGGGTGGAGATACGCAGTATTTT.

The J gene is TRBJ2-3, the V gene TRBV10-3, with D possibly being TRBD2 (6 bases). The CDR3 covers 13 residues. Trimming shortened V by 6 bases and J by 5 bases, and 12 bases separated the two germline ends. The germline V gene encodes CDR1 ENHRY and CDR2 SYGVKD. The chain's CDR3 is CAIRGGSVDTQYF. The DNA of the CDR3 is TGTGCCATCAGGGGGGGTAGCGTAGATACGCAGTATTTT.

This clone has just one count. This rearrangement joins TRBV7-6 to TRBJ2-1; tentatively, D is TRBD1 (5 bases). The CDR3 is 15 amino acids. V lost 5 bases and J 6 bases, leaving 17 bases between the germline ends. Germline CDR1 SGHVS, CDR2 FNYEAQ. CDR3 bases: TGTGCCAGCAGCCAACGGCCAGGGTTACTCAATGAGCAGTTCTTC. This gives the protein CASSQRPGLLNEQFF.

The chain links TRBV13 to TRBJ2-1; 8 bases agree with TRBD1. Per the germline V gene, CDR1 is PRHDT and CDR2 is FYEKMQ (reference sequence). After removal of 5 bases from V and 6 bases from J, the junction contained 6 bases not matched to a gene. The CDR3 has 14 amino acids. DNA of the CDR3: TGTGCCAGCAGCCCCCGGACAGGGAGCAATGAGCAGTTCTTC. Translating gives CASSPRTGSNEQFF.

The chain couples TRBV2 to TRBJ2-7; the D gene is possibly TRBD2 (6 bases). The V end lost 8 bases, the J end lost 4 bases, and 18 bases lay between the germline ends. CDR3 length: 14 amino acids. CDR1 is SNHLY, CDR2 FYNNEI, per germline. The CDR3 region has the DNA TGTGCCAGCGCCCATCCCCGGAGGGTTTACGAGCAGTACTTC. It yields the protein CASAHPRRVYEQYF. Full variable domain (remainder filled in from reference TRBV2 and TRBJ2-7): EPEVTQTPSHQVTQMGQEVILRCVPISNHLYFYWYRQILGQKVEFLVSFYNNEISEKSEIFDDQFSVERPDGSNFTLKIRSTKLEDSAMYFCASAHPRRVYEQYFGPGTRLTVT.

This chain joins TRBV6-5 and TRBJ1-1, with D maybe TRBD1 (6 bases). Germline CDR1 and CDR2: MNHEY and SVGAGI. Trimming stripped 6 bases from V and 4 bases from J, with 15 bases between. The CDR3 runs to 14 residues. The CDR3: CASSEGGRGTEAFF. The CDR3 DNA follows: TGTGCCAGCAGCGAGGGGGGCCGGGGCACTGAAGCTTTCTTT.

This clone is a singleton in its sample. The rearrangement links TRBV27 to TRBJ2-1, with 14 nucleotides matching TRBD2. Looked up from germline, CDR1 is MNHEY and CDR2 is SMNVEV (reference sequence). Germline trimming cut 2 bases from V and 3 bases from J; bases unmatched to any gene: 9. The CDR3 runs 19 residues. CDR3 residues: CASSLAPGLAGVLYNEQFF. The DNA for the CDR3 is TGTGCCAGCAGTTTAGCTCCGGGACTAGCGGGAGTTCTCTACAATGAGCAGTTCTTC.

The rearrangement joins TRBV19 to TRBJ2-3; D is unresolved. CDR3 length: 11 residues. Germline CDR1 reads LNHDA; CDR2 reads SQIVND (reference sequence). Trimming removed 8 bases at V and 0 bases at J, with 3 bases between. As DNA, the CDR3 is TGTGCCAGTCAGAGCACAGATACGCAGTATTTT. Its translation is CASQSTDTQYF.

The V and J genes are TRBV5-1 and TRBJ2-7, with 7 bases matching TRBD1. This CDR3 comprises 17 residues. The germline V gene has CDR1 SGHRS and CDR2 YFSETQ. V dropped 1 base and J dropped 6; count of bases not matched to a gene: 16. CDR3 region: CASSLYPGGDTLGEQYF. CDR3 DNA sequence: TGCGCCAGCAGCTTGTATCCAGGGGGTGATACGTTGGGCGAGCAGTACTTC.

The chain is built from TRBV21-1 and TRBJ2-7; the table names TRBD2, a call not compared with the DNA. TRBV21-1 is termed a pseudogene. This CDR3 contains 11 residues. Here the CDR3 reads CASGEIDEQYF. CDR3 nucleotides: TGTGCCAGCGGTGAAATAGACGAGCAGTACTTC.

The rearrangement uses TRBV9 and TRBJ2-3, with 8 bases lining up with TRBD1. With 3 bases clipped from V and 4 bases from J, the junction kept 13 bases outside the gene matches. Germline assignment: CDR1 SGDLS and CDR2 YYNGEE. The length of the CDR3 is 17 residues. The CDR3 spells CASSALDRGAAPDTQYF. In nucleotides, the CDR3 is TGTGCCAGCAGCGCCCTAGACAGGGGAGCTGCCCCAGATACGCAGTATTTT.

The rearrangement links TRBV4-1 to TRBJ1-1; a weak D match, TRBD1 (6 bases). V lost 2 bases to trimming and J lost 3 bases, with 13 bases between them. Germline V lookup: CDR1 MGHRA, CDR2 YSYEKL. The CDR3 runs 15 residues. In DNA, the CDR3 is TGCGCCAGCAGCCAATCCACAGGGCGGGACACTGAAGCTTTCTTT. The encoded protein is CASSQSTGRDTEAFF.

The chain uses TRBV7-2 and TRBJ1-2; a possible D gene is TRBD1 (5 bases). V lost 3 bases to trimming and J lost 3 bases, with 8 bases between them. This CDR3 region has 13 residues. Germline V gene data show CDR1 as SGHTA and CDR2 as FQGNSA. CDR3 residues: CASSFGTHYGYTF. The CDR3 DNA follows: TGTGCCAGCAGCTTCGGGACTCACTATGGCTACACCTTC.

This clone was observed a single time. The chain carries TRBV7-9 and TRBJ2-3; no definite D call. The CDR3 length is 12 residues. Trimming took off 5 bases at V and 6 bases at J, with 9 bases between the two ends. CDR1 is SEHNR, CDR2 FQNEAQ, per germline (reference sequence). As DNA, the CDR3 is TGTGCCAGCAGCCCCGGGTCGGATACGCAGTATTTT. Its protein product is CASSPGSDTQYF.

This chain joins TRBV6-5 and TRBJ2-5; D perhaps matches TRBD1 (5 bases). CDR3 length: 16 amino acids. Between the trimmed V and J ends, which lost 0 bases and 1 base, there was a span of 12 bases. Germline lookup yields CDR1 MNHEY and CDR2 SVGAGI. CDR3 sequence: CASSYSTTTAQETQYF. In nucleotides, the CDR3 is TGTGCCAGCAGTTACTCGACGACGACAGCCCAAGAGACCCAGTACTTC.